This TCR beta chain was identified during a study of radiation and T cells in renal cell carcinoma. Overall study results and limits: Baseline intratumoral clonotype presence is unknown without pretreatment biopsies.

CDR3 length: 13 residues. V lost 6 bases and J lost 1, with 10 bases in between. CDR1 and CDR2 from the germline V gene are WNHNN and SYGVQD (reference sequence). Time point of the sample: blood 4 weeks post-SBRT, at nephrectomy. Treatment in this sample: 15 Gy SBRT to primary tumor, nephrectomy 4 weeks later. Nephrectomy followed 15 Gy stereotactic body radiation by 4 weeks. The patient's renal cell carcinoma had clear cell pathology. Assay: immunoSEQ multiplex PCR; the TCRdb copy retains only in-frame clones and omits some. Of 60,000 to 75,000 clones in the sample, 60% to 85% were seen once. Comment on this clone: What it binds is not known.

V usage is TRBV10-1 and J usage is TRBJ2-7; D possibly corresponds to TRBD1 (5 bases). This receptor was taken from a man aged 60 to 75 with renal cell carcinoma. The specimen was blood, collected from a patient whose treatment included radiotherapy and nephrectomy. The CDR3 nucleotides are TGCGCCAGCAGACCCAGGGTTTCCTACGAGCAGTACGTC. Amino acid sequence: CASRPRVSYEQYV.